A single sample is the source of the 10 T cell receptor beta chains below, sequenced in a study of shared clonotypes between healthy human individuals. Generated by immunoSEQ multiplex PCR, the TCRdb table keeps only in-frame clones and is missing some. The sample records around 600,000 clones, approximately 95% being singletons. Terminally differentiated effector memory CD45RA+ cells were left out of the naive CD8 fraction, which was CD45RO-negative and positively selected for CCR7. The specimen was naive CD8+ T cells sorted from blood. These receptors originate from a woman in her 30s in good health.

The chain carries TRBV28 and TRBJ2-1; D is ambiguous. Germline loops: CDR1 MDHEN, CDR2 SYDVKM. Trimming pared 3 bases from V and 9 bases from J, leaving 6 bases between. The CDR3 covers 11 residues. The CDR3 reads CASSFHSEQFF. The CDR3 DNA reads TGTGCCAGCAGTTTCCACAGTGAGCAGTTCTTC.

The V call is TRBV19, the J call TRBJ1-2; no clear D gene. The germline CDR1 and CDR2 sequences are LNHDA and SQIVND (reference sequence). V lost 3 bases to trimming and J lost 2 bases, with 10 bases between them. The CDR3 is 14 amino acids. The CDR3 bases are TGTGCCAGTAGTATCGTGCCAGGAAACTATGGCTACACCTTC. Translation gives CASSIVPGNYGYTF.

The chain carries TRBV28 and TRBJ2-3; D remains ambiguous. The CDR3 covers 10 residues. Germline lookup yields CDR1 MDHEN and CDR2 SYDVKM. Trimming took 8 bases from V and 4 from J, leaving 4 bases between them. The CDR3 sequence: CASAADTQYF. The CDR3 DNA follows: TGTGCCAGCGCGGCAGATACGCAGTATTTT.

The chain uses TRBV6-6 and TRBJ2-7, with D uncertain. Germline V gene lookup returns CDR1 MNHNY and CDR2 SVGAGI (reference sequence). The CDR3 covers 12 residues. With 5 bases removed from V and 3 bases from J, the gap between germline ends came to 8 bases. CDR3 loop: CASSNIRYEQYF. The CDR3 nucleotides read TGTGCCAGCAGTAACATACGCTACGAGCAGTACTTC.

The chain recombines TRBV6-5 with TRBJ2-1, with TRBD2 identical over 12 bases. V trimming: 6 bases; J trimming: 8 bases; junction bases outside the gene matches: 8. This CDR3 comprises 15 residues. Germline V lookup: CDR1 MNHEY, CDR2 SVGAGI. CDR3 sequence (DNA): TGTGCCAGCAGCGGACTAGCGGGGCTCCCGGATGAGCAGTTCTTC. It translates to CASSGLAGLPDEQFF.

The chain couples TRBV19 to TRBJ1-2; D call uncertain. The V end was cut by 4 bases, the J end by 4 bases, with 7 bases between. Germline values: CDR1 LNHDA, CDR2 SQIVND (reference sequence). CDR3 length: 12 residues. In DNA form, the CDR3 reads TGTGCCAGTAGTAACCCCGGCTATGGCTACACCTTC. Translating it yields CASSNPGYGYTF.

The rearrangement joins TRBV4-1 to TRBJ2-7; weak D call: TRBD2 (5 bases). Germline CDR1 and CDR2: MGHRA and YSYEKL. With 1 base removed from V and 3 bases from J, the gap between germline ends came to 13 bases. This CDR3 comprises 15 residues. The CDR3, as DNA: TGCGCCAGCAGCCAAGGGGCTAGCTTGGTCTACGAGCAGTACTTC. Translating gives CASSQGASLVYEQYF.

This clone was detected only once. The J gene is TRBJ2-7, the V gene TRBV5-4; D is possibly TRBD1 (6 bases). V lost 3 bases and J 4 bases, leaving 17 bases between the germline ends. The CDR3 contains 15 residues. Germline V gene data show CDR1 as SGHNT and CDR2 as YYREEE (reference sequence). CDR3 DNA: TGTGCCAGCAGCTCCGGCACCGGGACACTATACGAGCAGTACTTC. It encodes CASSSGTGTLYEQYF.

The rearrangement uses TRBV4-1 and TRBJ2-7; possibly TRBD2 for D (5 bases). Between the trimmed V and J ends, which lost 0 bases and 9 bases, there was a span of 12 bases. Germline CDR1 MGHRA, CDR2 YSYEKL. The length of the CDR3 is 13 residues. The CDR3 DNA is TGCGCCAGCAGCCAAGACTTCCGGGGTGGGCAGTACTTC. It encodes CASSQDFRGGQYF.

This clone was detected once. V is TRBV20-1 and J is TRBJ2-1; no clear D gene. V lost 2 bases to trimming and J lost 10 bases, with 6 bases between them. Germline loops: CDR1 DFQATT, CDR2 SNEGSKA (reference sequence). CDR3 length: 10 amino acids. CDR3 in amino acids: CSARRQEQFF. CDR3 DNA: TGCAGTGCTAGAAGGCAGGAGCAGTTCTTC.